The 9 T cell receptor beta chains below were found in one sample sequenced in a study of blood T cell repertoires in COVID-19. The data were produced by immunoSEQ multiplex PCR, yet TCRdb's version contains in-frame clones alone and is incomplete. The profile shows 110,000 or so clones, 77% of them singletons. Sequenced sample: peripheral blood. The receptors were gathered from a human donor in a cohort sampled during active COVID-19.

V is TRBV6-5 and J is TRBJ1-2; D not resolved. This CDR3 is 12 amino acids long. The germline V gene encodes CDR1 MNHEY and CDR2 SVGAGI. V was clipped by 5 bases and J by 7 bases, with 11 bases between them. DNA for the CDR3: TGTGCCAGCAGTAGTTCCGGGTTTGGCTACACCTTC. Protein product: CASSSSGFGYTF.

This clone was seen only a few times. V usage is TRBV29-1 and J usage is TRBJ1-5; D ambiguous. Germline V gene sequence: CDR1 SQVTM, CDR2 ANQGSEA. V lost 7 bases and J lost 0, with 13 bases in between. The CDR3 covers 14 residues. CDR3 sequence (DNA): TGCAGCGCGACGGTTATTGATAGCAATCAGCCCCAGCATTTT. Translated, it gives CSATVIDSNQPQHF.

The CDR3: CSAGDGERSNTGELFF. The CDR3 DNA reads as TGCAGTGCTGGTGATGGAGAGCGCTCGAACACCGGGGAGCTGTTTTTT. This chain uses TRBV20-1 with TRBJ2-2; D remains ambiguous. Germline values: CDR1 DFQATT, CDR2 SNEGSKA (reference sequence). Trimming took 5 bases from V and 0 from J, leaving 16 bases between them. This CDR3 comprises 16 residues.

The rearrangement uses TRBV27 and TRBJ2-2, with a tentative D call TRBD1 (6 bases). From germline, CDR1 is MNHEY and CDR2 SMNVEV (reference sequence). V dropped 2 bases and J dropped 5 bases, with 9 bases sitting between them. This CDR3 is built from 14 residues. The CDR3 coding sequence is TGTGCCAGCAGTTTAGACAGGCAAACCGGGGAGCTGTTTTTT. Translation gives CASSLDRQTGELFF.

This chain uses TRBV6-5 with TRBJ2-7; 7 nucleotides align to TRBD1. Trimming at V came to 3 bases and at J to 6 bases, leaving 2 bases not matched to a gene. Per the germline V gene, CDR1 is MNHEY and CDR2 is SVGAGI. The CDR3 extends over 12 amino acids. CDR3 coding DNA: TGTGCCAGCAGTTATAGGGGGCGCGAGCAGTACTTC. Translated, it gives CASSYRGREQYF.

The chain couples TRBV9 to TRBJ2-7; D might be TRBD2 (5 bases). This CDR3 region has 14 residues. Germline CDR1 reads SGDLS; CDR2 reads YYNGEE. Deletions cut 4 bases from V and 7 bases from J, with 18 bases between. The CDR3 loop reads CASSPRETSGEQYF. As DNA, the CDR3 is TGTGCCAGCAGCCCAAGGGAGACTTCGGGAGAGCAGTACTTC.

J is TRBJ2-7 and V is TRBV14; 7 bases line up with TRBD1. Unmatched junction bases numbered 5, after V lost 1 base and J lost 5 bases. The length of the CDR3 is 14 residues. Germline assignment: CDR1 SGHDN and CDR2 FVKESK. The chain's CDR3 is CASSQVLGGDEQYF. The CDR3, as DNA: TGTGCCAGCAGCCAAGTATTAGGGGGCGACGAGCAGTACTTC.

V gene TRBV28 combines with J gene TRBJ1-3; the D gene is possibly TRBD1 (6 bases). The CDR3 is 15 amino acids. CDR1 and CDR2 from the germline V gene are MDHEN and SYDVKM. V was shortened by 2 bases and J by 0 bases, with 8 bases between the two germline ends. The CDR3 spells CASSLPGDSGNTIYF. CDR3 nucleotide sequence: TGTGCCAGCAGTTTACCAGGGGACTCTGGAAACACCATATATTTT.

The chain employs TRBV3-1 (or the pseudogene TRBV3-2) and TRBJ1-3, with a tentative D call TRBD1 (5 bases). CDR3 length equals 17 residues. Looked up from germline, CDR1 is LGHDT and CDR2 is YNNKEL (reference sequence). Trimming pared 4 bases from V and 0 bases from J, leaving 16 bases between. This CDR3 reads CASSRVPRGGSGNTIYF. The CDR3 DNA reads TGTGCCAGCAGCCGCGTACCCCGGGGGGGCTCTGGAAACACCATATATTTT.